Reported below is one T cell receptor beta chain. The record originates from a study of T-cell reconstitution after alpha-beta-depleted transplantation in children. Unique molecular identifiers featured in how the TCRbeta library was prepared. TCRdb recomputed calls from the PCR reads with MiXCR, one row per CDR3 protein. Among over 200,000 distinct CDR3 sequences listed, around a sixth were seen once. This CDR3 is 11 amino acids long. CDR1 is GTSNPN and CDR2 is SVGIG in the germline V gene (reference sequence). Material: PBMCs, mostly from graft donor cells, obtained 360 days after TCRalphabeta/CD19-depleted stem cell transplant. This receptor was identified in a male patient aged 2-15 years who had a stem cell transplant for acute lymphoblastic leukemia, so the T cells may come from the graft donor. V gene TRBV30 combines with J gene TRBJ2-7, with D perhaps TRBD1 or TRBD2 (5 bases each). The CDR3: CALLGAREQYF. The CDR3 DNA is TGTGCGCTACTCGGGGCACGGGAGCAGTACTTC.